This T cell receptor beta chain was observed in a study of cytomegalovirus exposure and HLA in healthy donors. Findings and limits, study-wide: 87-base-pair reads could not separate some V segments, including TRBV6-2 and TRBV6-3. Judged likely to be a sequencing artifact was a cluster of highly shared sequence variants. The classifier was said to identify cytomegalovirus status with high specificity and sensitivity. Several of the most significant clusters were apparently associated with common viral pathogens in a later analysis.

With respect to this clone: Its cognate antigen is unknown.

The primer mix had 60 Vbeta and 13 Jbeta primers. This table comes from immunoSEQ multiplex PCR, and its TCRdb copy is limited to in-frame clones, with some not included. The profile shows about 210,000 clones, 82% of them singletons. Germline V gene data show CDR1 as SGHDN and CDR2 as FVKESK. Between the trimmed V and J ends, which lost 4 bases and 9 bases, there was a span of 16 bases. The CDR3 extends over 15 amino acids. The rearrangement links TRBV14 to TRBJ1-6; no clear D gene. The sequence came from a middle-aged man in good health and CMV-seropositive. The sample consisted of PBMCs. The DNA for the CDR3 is TGTGCCAGCAGCCCCAACGGGAACACTCGTTCACCCCTCCACTTT. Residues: CASSPNGNTRSPLHF.